The clone carrying this TCR beta chain was detected a few times. What it binds is unknown. V lost 2 bases to trimming and J lost 6 bases, with 14 bases between them. Per the germline V gene, CDR1 is MNHEY and CDR2 is SVGAGI. The CDR3 runs to 14 residues. The entry originates in a study of CD8 T cells in ankylosing spondylitis. Overall study findings and caveats: Under 10 highly homologous variants formed a TCR beta motif that appeared characteristic of ankylosing spondylitis blood. Reported data indicate significant enrichment of disease-linked clones within matched ankylosing spondylitis synovial fluid. Earlier literature documents some of the motif variants in reactive arthritis synovial fluid and blood.

By quantitative 5'-RACE with molecular barcodes, the TCR beta libraries were made. TCRdb re-called the 5' RACE reads with MiXCR, one entry per CDR3 protein. The sample records some 140,000 distinct CDR3 sequences, about 15% being singletons. Sequenced sample: blood, either unsorted or a sorted T cell fraction (not recorded which). This clonotype was obtained from a male donor with ankylosing spondylitis. The chain is built from TRBV6-5 and TRBJ2-7; perhaps TRBD1 as D (6 bases). The CDR3 region is CASSYAQGKLEQYF. The CDR3 DNA is TGTGCCAGCAGTTACGCACAGGGCAAGCTCGAGCAGTACTTC.